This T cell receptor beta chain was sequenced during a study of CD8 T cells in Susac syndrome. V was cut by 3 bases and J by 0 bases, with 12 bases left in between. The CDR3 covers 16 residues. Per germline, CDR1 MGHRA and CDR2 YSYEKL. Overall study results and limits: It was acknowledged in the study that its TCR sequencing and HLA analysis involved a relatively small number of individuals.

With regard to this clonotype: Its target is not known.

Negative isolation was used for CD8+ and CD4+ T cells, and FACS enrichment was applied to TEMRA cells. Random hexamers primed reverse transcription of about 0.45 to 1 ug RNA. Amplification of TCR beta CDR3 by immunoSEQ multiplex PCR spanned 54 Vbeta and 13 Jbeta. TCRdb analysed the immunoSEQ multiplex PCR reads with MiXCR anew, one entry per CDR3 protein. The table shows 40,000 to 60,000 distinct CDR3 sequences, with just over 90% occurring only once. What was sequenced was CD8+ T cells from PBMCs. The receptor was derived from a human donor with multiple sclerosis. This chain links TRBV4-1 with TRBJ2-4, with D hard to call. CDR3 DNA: TGCGCCAGCAGCCACCCCCCCGACACAGCCAAAAACATTCAGTACTTC. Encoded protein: CASSHPPDTAKNIQYF.